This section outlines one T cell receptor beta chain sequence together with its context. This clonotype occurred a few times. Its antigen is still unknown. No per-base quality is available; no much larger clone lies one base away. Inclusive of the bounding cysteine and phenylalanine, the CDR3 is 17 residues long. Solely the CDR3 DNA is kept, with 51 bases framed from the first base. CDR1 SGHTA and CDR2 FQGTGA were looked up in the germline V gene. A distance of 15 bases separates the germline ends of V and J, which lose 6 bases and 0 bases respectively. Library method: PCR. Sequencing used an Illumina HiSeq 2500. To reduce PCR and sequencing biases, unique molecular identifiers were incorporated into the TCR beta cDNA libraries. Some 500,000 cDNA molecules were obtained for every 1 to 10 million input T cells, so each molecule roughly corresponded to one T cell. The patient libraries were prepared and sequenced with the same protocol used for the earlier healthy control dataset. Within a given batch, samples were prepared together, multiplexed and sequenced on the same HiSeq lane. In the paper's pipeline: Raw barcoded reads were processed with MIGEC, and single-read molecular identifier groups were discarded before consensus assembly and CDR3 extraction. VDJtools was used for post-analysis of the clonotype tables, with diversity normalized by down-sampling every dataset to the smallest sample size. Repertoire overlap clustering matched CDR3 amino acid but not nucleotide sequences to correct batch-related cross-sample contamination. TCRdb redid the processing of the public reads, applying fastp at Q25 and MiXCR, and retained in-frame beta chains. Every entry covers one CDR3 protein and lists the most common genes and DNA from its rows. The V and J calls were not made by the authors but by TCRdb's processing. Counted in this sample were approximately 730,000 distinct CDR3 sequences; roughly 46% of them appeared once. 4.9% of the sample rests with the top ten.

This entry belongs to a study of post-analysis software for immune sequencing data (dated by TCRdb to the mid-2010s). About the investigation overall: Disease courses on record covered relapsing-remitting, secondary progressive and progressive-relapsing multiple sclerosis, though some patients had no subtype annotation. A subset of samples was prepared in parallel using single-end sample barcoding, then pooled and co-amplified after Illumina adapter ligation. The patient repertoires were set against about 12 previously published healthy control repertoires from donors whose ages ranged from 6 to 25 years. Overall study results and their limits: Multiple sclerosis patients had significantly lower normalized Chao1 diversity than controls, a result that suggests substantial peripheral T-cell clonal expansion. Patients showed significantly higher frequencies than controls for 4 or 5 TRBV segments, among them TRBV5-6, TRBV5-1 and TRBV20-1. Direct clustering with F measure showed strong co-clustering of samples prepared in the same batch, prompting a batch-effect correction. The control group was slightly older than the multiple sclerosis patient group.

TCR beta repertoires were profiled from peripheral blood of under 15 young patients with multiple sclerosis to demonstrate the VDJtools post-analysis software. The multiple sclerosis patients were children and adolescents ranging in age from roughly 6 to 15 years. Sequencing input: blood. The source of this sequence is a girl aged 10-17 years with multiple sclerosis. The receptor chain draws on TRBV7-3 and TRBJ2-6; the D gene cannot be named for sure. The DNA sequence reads TGTGCCAGCAGGTTGTCTCTAGGTGGCTCTGGGGCCAACGTCCTGACTTTC. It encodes CASRLSLGGSGANVLTF.